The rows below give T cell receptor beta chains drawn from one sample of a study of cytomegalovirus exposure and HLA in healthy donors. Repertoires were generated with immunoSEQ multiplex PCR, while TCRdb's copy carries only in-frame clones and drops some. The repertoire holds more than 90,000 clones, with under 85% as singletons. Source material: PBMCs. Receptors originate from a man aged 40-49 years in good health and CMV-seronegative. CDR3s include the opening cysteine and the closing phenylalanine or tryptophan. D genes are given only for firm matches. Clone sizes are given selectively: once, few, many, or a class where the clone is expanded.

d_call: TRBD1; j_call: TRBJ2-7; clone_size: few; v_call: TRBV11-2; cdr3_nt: TGTGCCAGCAGCGTAGTAGGGACAGGGTATGTCCACGAGCAGTACTTC; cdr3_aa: CASSVVGTGYVHEQYF
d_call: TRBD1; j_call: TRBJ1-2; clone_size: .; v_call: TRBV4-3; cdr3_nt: TGCGCCAGCAGCCAAGAGGCGCACCAGGGGGGTACCAACTATGGCTACACCTTC; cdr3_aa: CASSQEAHQGGTNYGYTF
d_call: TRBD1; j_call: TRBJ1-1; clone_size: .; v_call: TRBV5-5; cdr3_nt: TGTGCCAGCAGCATCTCCGGGACAGGGTATTTGCCGGGAGCTTTCTTT; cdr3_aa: CASSISGTGYLPGAFF
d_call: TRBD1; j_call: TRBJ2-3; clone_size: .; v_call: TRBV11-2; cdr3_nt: TGTGCCAGCAGCTTAAGGGGGCCTAGCACAGATACGCAGTATTTT; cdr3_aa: CASSLRGPSTDTQYF
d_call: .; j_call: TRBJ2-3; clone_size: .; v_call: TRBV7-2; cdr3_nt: TGTGCCAGCAGCTTAGGTTATAGCAGCGATACGCAGTATTTT; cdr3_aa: CASSLGYSSDTQYF
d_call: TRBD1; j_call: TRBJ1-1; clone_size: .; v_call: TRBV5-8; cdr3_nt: TGTGCCAGCAGCCCCAGGGGGACAACGAACACTGAAGCTTTCTTT; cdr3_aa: CASSPRGTTNTEAFF
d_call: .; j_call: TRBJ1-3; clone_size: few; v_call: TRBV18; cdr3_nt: TGTGCCAGCTCGGGAGCGGGACACGTCTCTGGAAACACCATATATTTT; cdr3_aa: CASSGAGHVSGNTIYF
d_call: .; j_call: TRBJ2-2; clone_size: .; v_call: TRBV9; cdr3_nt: TGTGCCAGCAGCGTAGTAGGCGGCGGCTTCACCGGGGAGCTGTTTTTT; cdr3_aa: CASSVVGGGFTGELFF
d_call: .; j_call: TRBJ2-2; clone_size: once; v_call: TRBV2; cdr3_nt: TGTGCCAGCAGTCTTGACAGAAACACCGGGGAGCTGTTTTTT; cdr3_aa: CASSLDRNTGELFF
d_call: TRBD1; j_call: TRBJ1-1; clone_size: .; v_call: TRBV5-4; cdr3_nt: TGTGCCAGCAGCTTGGGACAGGGGGCGATTTTGGTGACTGAAGCTTTCTTT; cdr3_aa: CASSLGQGAILVTEAFF
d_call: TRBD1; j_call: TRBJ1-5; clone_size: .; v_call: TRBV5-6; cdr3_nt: TGTGCCAGCAGCTTATTAGGGACAGCAGGACTTAGCAATCAGCCCCAGCATTTT; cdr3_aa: CASSLLGTAGLSNQPQHF
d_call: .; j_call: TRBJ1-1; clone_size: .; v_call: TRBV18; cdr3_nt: TGTGCCAGCTCACCGCGCCAGAACACTGAAGCTTTCTTT; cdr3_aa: CASSPRQNTEAFF
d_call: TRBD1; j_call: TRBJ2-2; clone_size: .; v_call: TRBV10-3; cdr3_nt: TGTGCCATCAATCCGGGACAGGGCACCGGGGAGCTGTTTTTT; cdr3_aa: CAINPGQGTGELFF
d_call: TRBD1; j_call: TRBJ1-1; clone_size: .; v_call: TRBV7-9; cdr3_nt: TGTGCCAGCAGCTACGGACAGGGTACTGAAGCTTTCTTT; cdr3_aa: CASSYGQGTEAFF
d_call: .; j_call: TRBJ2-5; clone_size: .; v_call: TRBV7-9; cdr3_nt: TGTTCCAGCAGTCGGACAGAACAAGAGACCCAGTACTTC; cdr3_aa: CSSSRTEQETQYF
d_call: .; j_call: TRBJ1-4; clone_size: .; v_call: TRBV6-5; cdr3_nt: TGTGCCAGCAGTAACCGGGACAAATCTAATGAAAAACTGTTTTTT; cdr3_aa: CASSNRDKSNEKLFF
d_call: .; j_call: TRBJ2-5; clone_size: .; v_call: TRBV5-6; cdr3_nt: TGTGCCAGCAGCTTGGGGACTGTTGTGGAAGAGACCCAGTACTTC; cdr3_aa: CASSLGTVVEETQYF
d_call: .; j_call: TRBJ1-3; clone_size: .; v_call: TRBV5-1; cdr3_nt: TGCGCCAGCAGCTCAACGCCCGGGGGGTCGGCTGGAAACACCATATATTTT; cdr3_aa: CASSSTPGGSAGNTIYF
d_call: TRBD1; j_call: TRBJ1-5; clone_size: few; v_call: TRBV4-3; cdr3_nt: TGCGCCAGCAGCCGAAACAGGGGCTCCAATCAGCCCCAGCATTTT; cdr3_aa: CASSRNRGSNQPQHF
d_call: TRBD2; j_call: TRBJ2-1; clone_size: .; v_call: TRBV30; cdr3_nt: TGTGCCCGGGAGGGGGGGAGGTACAATGAGCAGTTCTTC; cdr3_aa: CAREGGRYNEQFF
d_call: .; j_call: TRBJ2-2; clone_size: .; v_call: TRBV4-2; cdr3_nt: TGTGCCAGCAGCCAAGATCCTGGGGCCGCCGGGGAGCTGTTTTTT; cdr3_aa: CASSQDPGAAGELFF
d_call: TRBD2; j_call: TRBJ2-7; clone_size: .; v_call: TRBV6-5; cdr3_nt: TGTGCCAGCAGTCACGCCGGGACTAGCGACTACGAGCAGTACTTC; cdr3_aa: CASSHAGTSDYEQYF
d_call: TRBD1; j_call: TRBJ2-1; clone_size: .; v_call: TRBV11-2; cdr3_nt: TGTGCCAGCGGGTTCCGACAGGGCGCCTACAATGAGCAGTTCTTC; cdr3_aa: CASGFRQGAYNEQFF
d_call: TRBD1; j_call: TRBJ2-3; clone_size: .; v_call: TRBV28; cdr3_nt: TGTGCCAGCAGTCGGTTCACAGGGGGTCGGGTAGATACGCAGTATTTT; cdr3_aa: CASSRFTGGRVDTQYF